The 24 T cell receptor beta chains below come from one sample, sequenced in a study of blood T cell repertoires in COVID-19. The method was immunoSEQ multiplex PCR; TCRdb's version includes in-frame clones alone and lacks a portion of them. Here the sample spans a few hundred thousand clones, approximately 88% being singletons. Material for sequencing was peripheral blood. The receptors here all came from a middle-aged man with acute or convalescent COVID-19.

The rearrangement links TRBV19 to TRBJ1-2; TRBD1 is a possible D gene (5 bases). Per germline, CDR1 LNHDA and CDR2 SQIVND (reference sequence). The CDR3 is made up of 14 amino acids. Trimming stripped 10 bases from V and 4 bases from J, with 19 bases between. The CDR3 loop is CATNSGGHSYGYTF. Written as DNA, the CDR3 is TGTGCCACCAACTCCGGGGGTCATAGCTATGGCTACACCTTC.

The rearrangement uses TRBV9 and TRBJ2-7; TRBD2 is a possible D gene (7 bases). With 0 bases removed from V and 10 bases from J, the gap between germline ends came to 29 bases. The CDR3 totals 18 residues. Looked up from germline, CDR1 is SGDLS and CDR2 is YYNGEE. The DNA for the CDR3 is TGTGCCAGCAGCGTAGACGTAGGGGGGACTAACGTTATTCCCCCCCAGTACTTC. Translated: CASSVDVGGTNVIPPQYF.

The J gene is TRBJ1-6, the V gene TRBV10-3, with D tentatively TRBD1 (6 bases). Germline loops: CDR1 ENHRY, CDR2 SYGVKD. The CDR3 totals 14 residues. V lost 0 bases and J 9 bases, leaving 9 bases between the germline ends. CDR3 sequence: CAISESVGGSPLHF. The CDR3 coding sequence is TGTGCCATCAGTGAGTCGGTAGGGGGTTCACCCCTCCACTTT.

The chain carries TRBV7-6 and TRBJ1-2; no clear D gene. Germline V lookup: CDR1 SGHVS, CDR2 FNYEAQ. The CDR3 runs to 12 residues. The V end lost 1 base, the J end lost 7 bases, and 7 bases lay between the germline ends. CDR3 sequence: CASSLDGLGYTF. The CDR3 DNA reads as TGTGCCAGCAGCTTAGACGGACTTGGCTACACCTTC. The full variable domain, rest sourced from reference TRBV7-6 and TRBJ1-2, is GAGVSQSPRYKVTKRGQDVALRCDPISGHVSLYWYRQALGQGPEFLTYFNYEAQQDKSGLPNDRFSAERPEGSISTLTIQRTEQRDSAMYRCASSLDGLGYTFGSGTRLTVV.

V usage is TRBV6-6 and J usage is TRBJ2-3; possibly TRBD2 for D (5 bases). The CDR3 contains 13 residues. Germline V gives CDR1 MNHNY, CDR2 SVGAGI (reference sequence). Between the trimmed V and J ends, which lost 6 bases and 3 bases, there was a span of 10 bases. The CDR3 here is CASSVSGTDTQYF. For the CDR3, the DNA is TGTGCCAGCAGCGTCTCGGGAACAGATACGCAGTATTTT.

The chain employs TRBV18 and TRBJ1-3; D is uncertain. This CDR3 is 15 amino acids long. Germline CDR1 KGHSH, CDR2 LQKENI. V lost 5 bases and J 0 bases, leaving 11 bases between the germline ends. The DNA of the CDR3 is TGTGCCAGCTCAGGACTCGGAGGCTCTGGAAACACCATATATTTT. Encoded protein: CASSGLGGSGNTIYF.

V and J are TRBV21-1 and TRBJ1-2; the listed D gene, TRBD1, was not tested against the DNA. TRBV21-1 is designated a pseudogene. This CDR3 comprises 13 residues. The CDR3 is CASSKGRGYGYTF. Here the CDR3 DNA reads TGTGCCAGCAGCAAAGGCAGGGGATATGGCTACACCTTC.

The chain combines TRBV4-1 with TRBJ2-7; tentatively, D is TRBD1 (6 bases). With 1 base removed from V and 0 bases from J, the gap between germline ends came to 13 bases. The CDR3 covers 16 residues. CDR1 is MGHRA, CDR2 YSYEKL, per germline. The CDR3 nucleotides are TGCGCCAGCAGCCAAGTTCTTGCAGGGGTCTCCTACGAGCAGTACTTC. Its translation: CASSQVLAGVSYEQYF.

The chain is built from TRBV18 and TRBJ1-1, with a tentative D call TRBD1 (6 bases). The CDR3 contains 16 residues. V was shortened by 0 bases and J by 4 bases, with 15 bases between the two germline ends. The germline V gene has CDR1 KGHSH and CDR2 LQKENI. The CDR3 protein is CASSPPAGAGVTEAFF. The CDR3 region has the DNA TGTGCCAGCTCACCACCGGCGGGGGCCGGGGTCACTGAAGCTTTCTTT.

V is TRBV15 and J is TRBJ1-5; 10 nucleotides match TRBD1. The V segment lost 3 bases and the J segment 9 bases; nucleotides outside the gene matches: 5. The CDR3 runs to 14 residues. Germline-derived CDR1 and CDR2 are LNHNV and YYDKDF (reference sequence). CDR3: CATSRDRGRLPQHF. The CDR3 DNA reads TGTGCCACCAGCAGGGACAGGGGGAGGTTGCCCCAGCATTTT.

V and J are TRBV27 and TRBJ1-1, with D hard to call. CDR1 and CDR2 (germline): MNHEY, SMNVEV (reference sequence). CDR3 size: 14 residues. Trimming cost V 0 bases and J 1 base, with 6 bases left between them. As DNA, the CDR3 is TGTGCCAGCAGTTTATCGGCGGGGAACACTGAAGCTTTCTTT. Protein sequence: CASSLSAGNTEAFF.

This rearrangement joins TRBV6-1 to TRBJ1-2, with unresolved D. Germline assignment: CDR1 MNHNS and CDR2 SASEGT. The CDR3 runs to 14 residues. Trimming shortened V by 0 bases and J by 8 bases, and 13 bases separated the two germline ends. In nucleotides, the CDR3 is TGTGCCAGCAGTGAAGCGCAGTTTTCGGGAGGCTACACCTTC. It translates to CASSEAQFSGGYTF.

The chain has TRBV5-8 and TRBJ2-2; D gene unclear. The CDR3 has 13 amino acids. Germline V gene sequence: CDR1 SGHTS, CDR2 YDEGEE. With 1 base removed from V and 6 bases from J, the gap between germline ends came to 7 bases. DNA for the CDR3: TGTGCCAGCAGCTTGCGCCTATCCGGGGAGCTGTTTTTT. This sequence encodes CASSLRLSGELFF.

This chain connects TRBV7-2 to TRBJ1-1; D might be TRBD1 (5 bases). The CDR3 consists of 13 residues. V lost 3 bases, J lost 2 bases, and 7 bases lay in between. Looked up from germline, CDR1 is SGHTA and CDR2 is FQGNSA. CDR3 protein: CASSFQGNTEAFF. CDR3 coding DNA: TGTGCCAGCAGCTTCCAGGGAAACACTGAAGCTTTCTTT.

This rearrangement joins TRBV28 to TRBJ1-1, with 8 bases lining up with TRBD1. The CDR3 length is 16 residues. Germline V gene sequence: CDR1 MDHEN, CDR2 SYDVKM. The J segment lost 1 base and the V segment lost 6 bases, leaving 10 bases of the junction unmatched. The CDR3 DNA follows: TGTGCCAGCAGCCCTACTCCAGGGGGCCCGAACACTGAAGCTTTCTTT. It translates to CASSPTPGGPNTEAFF. Combining the CDR3 with reference TRBV28 and TRBJ1-1 gives the whole variable domain DVKVTQSSRYLVKRTGEKVFLECVQDMDHENMFWYRQDPGLGLRLIYFSYDVKMKEKGDIPEGYSVSREKKERFSLILESASTNQTSMYLCASSPTPGGPNTEAFFGQGTRLTVV.

The chain employs TRBV7-3 and TRBJ2-1; no clear D gene. Germline V CDR1 and CDR2: SGHTA, FQGTGA. The CDR3 consists of 15 residues. Trimming pared 2 bases from V and 2 bases from J, leaving 10 bases between. This CDR3 is CASSLEAAPYNEQFF. CDR3 nucleotide sequence: TGTGCCAGCAGCTTAGAGGCGGCCCCCTACAATGAGCAGTTCTTC.

The V gene is TRBV27, the J gene TRBJ2-7; TRBD1 matches at 9 bases. The germline V gene has CDR1 MNHEY and CDR2 SMNVEV (reference sequence). The CDR3 has 16 residues. With V trimmed by 4 bases and J by 7 bases, 14 bases remained unmatched. The CDR3 bases are TGTGCCAGCAGTTACTTAATACCACAGGGGGCTGGAGAGCAGTACTTC. Protein: CASSYLIPQGAGEQYF.

This rearrangement joins TRBV25-1 to TRBJ2-1, with 10 bases identical to TRBD2. V lost 3 bases to trimming and J lost 1 base; unmatched junction nucleotides: 3. The CDR3 is 16 residues long. Germline V gives CDR1 MGHDK, CDR2 SYGVNS. The CDR3 DNA is TGTGCCAGCAGTGACCCAGCGGGAGGGTCCTACAATGAGCAGTTCTTC. Protein sequence: CASSDPAGGSYNEQFF.

V and J are TRBV18 and TRBJ1-2; D unclear. This CDR3 spans 14 amino acids. Germline-derived CDR1 and CDR2 are KGHSH and LQKENI. Trimming removed 0 bases at V and 3 bases at J, with 8 bases between. CDR3 bases: TGTGCCAGCTCACCACCCTCGATAGACTATGGCTACACCTTC. Translation: CASSPPSIDYGYTF.

The chain combines TRBV5-6 with TRBJ2-2; TRBD2 matches 10 bases. Per germline, CDR1 SGHDT and CDR2 YYEEEE. The CDR3 loop spans 17 amino acids. The J segment lost 8 bases and the V segment lost 5 bases, leaving 15 bases of the junction unmatched. CDR3: CASRKRSSGRAPGELFF. The CDR3, as DNA: TGTGCCAGCAGAAAACGCTCGAGCGGGAGGGCCCCAGGGGAGCTGTTTTTT.

The rearrangement links TRBV5-6 to TRBJ1-6, with unresolved D. This CDR3 region has 16 residues. V dropped 0 bases and J dropped 0 bases, with 7 bases sitting between them. Germline loops: CDR1 SGHDT, CDR2 YYEEEE. The CDR3 coding sequence is TGTGCCAGCAGCTTGGGGACTTTCTCCTATAATTCACCCCTCCACTTT. Translated: CASSLGTFSYNSPLHF.

The CDR3 DNA sequence: TGTGCCAGCAGTTTCGGGACTGAAGAGACCCAGTACTTC. This translates into CASSFGTEETQYF. The genes are TRBV6-5 and TRBJ2-5, with a tentative D call TRBD2 (6 bases). The CDR3 contains 13 residues. Germline V gives CDR1 MNHEY, CDR2 SVGAGI. Trimming took 4 bases from V and 3 from J, leaving 9 bases between them.

The chain couples TRBV11-2 to TRBJ2-3, with 8 positions matching TRBD2. Germline assignment: CDR1 SGHAT and CDR2 FQNNGV. The CDR3 runs to 19 residues. Losses at the gene ends were 5 bases for V and 2 bases for J; bases not matched to a gene: 18. The CDR3 region is CASSHFSGNGRASTDTQYF. DNA for the CDR3: TGTGCCAGCAGCCATTTTTCAGGAAACGGGAGGGCTTCCACAGATACGCAGTATTTT.

This chain joins TRBV5-1 and TRBJ1-6; D might be TRBD1 (5 bases). The CDR3 consists of 15 residues. The germline V and J ends were trimmed by 0 bases and 9 bases, with 13 bases remaining between them. CDR1 SGHRS and CDR2 YFSETQ come from the germline V gene. The DNA of the CDR3 is TGCGCCAGCAGCTTGGGGCAGGGTGGTAGTTCACCCCTCCACTTT. This sequence encodes CASSLGQGGSSPLHF.